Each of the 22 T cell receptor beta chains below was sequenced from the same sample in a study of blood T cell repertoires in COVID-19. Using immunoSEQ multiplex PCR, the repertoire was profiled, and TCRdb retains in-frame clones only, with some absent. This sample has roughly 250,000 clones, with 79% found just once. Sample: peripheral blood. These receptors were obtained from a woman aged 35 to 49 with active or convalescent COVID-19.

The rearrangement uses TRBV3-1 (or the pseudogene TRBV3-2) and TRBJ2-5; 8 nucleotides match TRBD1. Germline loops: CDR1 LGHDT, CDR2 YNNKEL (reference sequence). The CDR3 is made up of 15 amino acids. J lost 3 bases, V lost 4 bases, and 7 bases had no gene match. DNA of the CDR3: TGTGCCAGCAGCCTCGGACAGGGTTTTGAAGAGACCCAGTACTTC. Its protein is CASSLGQGFEETQYF.

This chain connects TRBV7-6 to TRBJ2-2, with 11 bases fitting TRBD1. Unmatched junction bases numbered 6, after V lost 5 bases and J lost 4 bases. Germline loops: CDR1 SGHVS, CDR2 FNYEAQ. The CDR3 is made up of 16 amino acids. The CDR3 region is CASSRTGQGVTGELFF. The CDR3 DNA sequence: TGTGCCAGCAGCCGAACGGGACAGGGGGTCACCGGGGAGCTGTTTTTT.

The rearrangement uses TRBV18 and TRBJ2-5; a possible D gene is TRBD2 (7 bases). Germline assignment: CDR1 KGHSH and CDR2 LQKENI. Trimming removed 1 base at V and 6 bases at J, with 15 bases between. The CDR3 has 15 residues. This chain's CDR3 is CASSPREGGAQTQYF. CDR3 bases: TGTGCCAGCTCACCACGTGAGGGGGGGGCCCAGACCCAGTACTTC.

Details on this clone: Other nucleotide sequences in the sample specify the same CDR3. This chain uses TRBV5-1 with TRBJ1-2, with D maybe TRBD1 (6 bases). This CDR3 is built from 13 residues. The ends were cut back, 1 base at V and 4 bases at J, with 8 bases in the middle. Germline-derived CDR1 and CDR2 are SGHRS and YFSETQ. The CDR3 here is CASSLPGAYGYTF. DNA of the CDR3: TGCGCCAGCAGCTTGCCAGGGGCCTATGGCTACACCTTC.

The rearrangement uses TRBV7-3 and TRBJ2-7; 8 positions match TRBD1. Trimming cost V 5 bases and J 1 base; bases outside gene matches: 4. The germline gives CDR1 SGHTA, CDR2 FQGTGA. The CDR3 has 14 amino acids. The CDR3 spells CASSLWTGSYEQYF. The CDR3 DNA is TGTGCCAGCAGCCTTTGGACAGGGTCCTACGAGCAGTACTTC.

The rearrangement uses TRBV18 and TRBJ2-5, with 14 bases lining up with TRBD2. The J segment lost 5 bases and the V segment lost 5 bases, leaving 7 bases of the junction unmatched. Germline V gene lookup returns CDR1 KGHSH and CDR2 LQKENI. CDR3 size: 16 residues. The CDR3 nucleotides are TGTGCCAGCTCAGGATGGACTAGCGGGGGGTTCGAGACCCAGTACTTC. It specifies CASSGWTSGGFETQYF.

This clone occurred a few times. CDR3 bases: TGTGCCAGCAGTAGACGACAGATTATGAACACTGAAGCTTTCTTT. It yields the protein CASSRRQIMNTEAFF. The V call is TRBV6-5, the J call TRBJ1-1; D is possibly TRBD1 (5 bases). Trimming shortened V by 5 bases and J by 0 bases, and 13 bases separated the two germline ends. Germline values: CDR1 MNHEY, CDR2 SVGAGI. The CDR3 consists of 15 residues.

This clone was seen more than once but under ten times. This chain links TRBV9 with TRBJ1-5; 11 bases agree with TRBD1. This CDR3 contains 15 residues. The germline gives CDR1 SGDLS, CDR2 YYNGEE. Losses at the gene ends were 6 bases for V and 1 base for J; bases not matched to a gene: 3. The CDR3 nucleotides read TGTGCCAGCACTCGGACAGGGGGCAGCAATCAGCCCCAGCATTTT. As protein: CASTRTGGSNQPQHF.

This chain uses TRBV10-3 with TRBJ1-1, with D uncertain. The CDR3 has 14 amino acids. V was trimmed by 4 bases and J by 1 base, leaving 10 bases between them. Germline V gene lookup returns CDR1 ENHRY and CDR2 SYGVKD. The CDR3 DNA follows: TGTGCCATCAGTGGAAGACAAAGGAACACTGAAGCTTTCTTT. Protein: CAISGRQRNTEAFF.

This CDR3 reads CASSLVGTYTDTQYF. CDR3 coding DNA: TGTGCCAGCAGCTTAGTCGGGACTTACACAGATACGCAGTATTTT. The chain couples TRBV11-2 to TRBJ2-3; D is possibly TRBD2 (6 bases). The V gene lost 1 base and the J gene lost 2 bases, with 10 bases spanning the gap. The CDR3 has 15 amino acids. Germline CDR1 reads SGHAT; CDR2 reads FQNNGV. Supplemented by reference TRBV11-2 and TRBJ2-3, the full variable domain reads EAGVAQSPRYKIIEKRQSVAFWCNPISGHATLYWYQQILGQGPKLLIQFQNNGVVDDSQLPKDRFSAERLKGVDSTLKIQPAKLEDSAVYLCASSLVGTYTDTQYFGPGTRLTVL.

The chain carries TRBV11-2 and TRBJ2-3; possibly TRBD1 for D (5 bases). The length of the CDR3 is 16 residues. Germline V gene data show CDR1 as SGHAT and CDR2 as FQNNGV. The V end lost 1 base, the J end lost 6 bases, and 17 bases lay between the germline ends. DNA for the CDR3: TGTGCCAGCAGCTTAGGATTCCAGGGTCCGCGGGATACGCAGTATTTT. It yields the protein CASSLGFQGPRDTQYF.

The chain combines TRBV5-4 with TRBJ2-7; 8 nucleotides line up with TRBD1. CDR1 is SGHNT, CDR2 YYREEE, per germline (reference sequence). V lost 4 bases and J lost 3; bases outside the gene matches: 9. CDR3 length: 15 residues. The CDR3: CASSPGQGNLYEQYF. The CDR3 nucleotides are TGTGCCAGCAGCCCAGGACAGGGTAACCTCTACGAGCAGTACTTC. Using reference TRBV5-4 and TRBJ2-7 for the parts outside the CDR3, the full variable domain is ETGVTQSPTHLIKTRGQQVTLRCSSQSGHNTVSWYQQALGQGPQFIFQYYREEENGRGNFPPRFSGLQFPNYSSELNVNALELDDSALYLCASSPGQGNLYEQYFGPGTRLTVT.

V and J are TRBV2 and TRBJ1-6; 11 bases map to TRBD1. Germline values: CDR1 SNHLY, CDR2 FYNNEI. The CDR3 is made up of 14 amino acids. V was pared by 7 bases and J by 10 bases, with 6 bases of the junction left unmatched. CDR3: CASTWDRGDSPLHF. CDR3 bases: TGTGCCAGCACATGGGACAGGGGGGACTCACCCCTCCACTTT.

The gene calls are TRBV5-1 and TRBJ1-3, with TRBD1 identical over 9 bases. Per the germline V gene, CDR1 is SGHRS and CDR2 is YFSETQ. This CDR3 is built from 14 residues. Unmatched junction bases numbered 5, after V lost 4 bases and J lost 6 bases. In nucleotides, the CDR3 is TGCGCCAGCAGCACCGGACAGGGGCCAAACACCATATATTTT. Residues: CASSTGQGPNTIYF.

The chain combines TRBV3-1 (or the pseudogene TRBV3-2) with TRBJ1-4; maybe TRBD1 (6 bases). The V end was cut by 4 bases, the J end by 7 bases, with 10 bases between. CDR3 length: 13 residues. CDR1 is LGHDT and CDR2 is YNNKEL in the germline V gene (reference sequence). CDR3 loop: CASSPTGREKLFF. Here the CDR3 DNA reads TGTGCCAGCAGCCCAACAGGGCGTGAAAAACTGTTTTTT.

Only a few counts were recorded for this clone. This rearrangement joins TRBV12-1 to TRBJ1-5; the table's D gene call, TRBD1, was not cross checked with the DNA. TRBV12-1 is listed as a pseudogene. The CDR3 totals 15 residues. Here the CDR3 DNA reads TGTGCCAGCCGTACCACAGGGGGGGATTATCAGCCCCAGCATTTT. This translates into CASRTTGGDYQPQHF.

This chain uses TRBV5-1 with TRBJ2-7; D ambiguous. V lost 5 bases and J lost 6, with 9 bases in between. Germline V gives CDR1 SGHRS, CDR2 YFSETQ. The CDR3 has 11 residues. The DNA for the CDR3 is TGCGCCAGCAGTTTTTCGGTCGAGCAGTACTTC. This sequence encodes CASSFSVEQYF.

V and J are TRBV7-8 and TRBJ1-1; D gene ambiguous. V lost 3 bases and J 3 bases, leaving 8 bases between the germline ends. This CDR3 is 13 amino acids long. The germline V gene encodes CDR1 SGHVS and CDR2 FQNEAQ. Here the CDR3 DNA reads TGTGCCAGCAGCTTCTCCGGGTACACTGAAGCTTTCTTT. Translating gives CASSFSGYTEAFF. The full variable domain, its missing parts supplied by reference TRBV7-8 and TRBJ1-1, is GAGVSQSPRYKVAKRGQDVALRCDPISGHVSLFWYQQALGQGPEFLTYFQNEAQLDKSGLPSDRFFAERPEGSVSTLKIQRTQQEDSAVYLCASSFSGYTEAFFGQGTRLTVV.

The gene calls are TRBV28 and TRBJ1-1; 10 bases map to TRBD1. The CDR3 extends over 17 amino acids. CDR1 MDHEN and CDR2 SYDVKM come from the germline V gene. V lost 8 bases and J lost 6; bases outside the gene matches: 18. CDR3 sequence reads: CASGALRRDRGASEAFF. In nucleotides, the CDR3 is TGTGCCAGCGGGGCCTTGCGCCGGGACAGGGGAGCTTCTGAAGCTTTCTTT.

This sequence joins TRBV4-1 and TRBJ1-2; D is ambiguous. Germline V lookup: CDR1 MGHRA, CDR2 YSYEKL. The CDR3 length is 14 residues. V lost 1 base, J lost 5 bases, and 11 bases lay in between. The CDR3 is CASSQGPAGYGYTF. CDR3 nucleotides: TGCGCCAGCAGCCAAGGTCCGGCGGGATATGGCTACACCTTC.

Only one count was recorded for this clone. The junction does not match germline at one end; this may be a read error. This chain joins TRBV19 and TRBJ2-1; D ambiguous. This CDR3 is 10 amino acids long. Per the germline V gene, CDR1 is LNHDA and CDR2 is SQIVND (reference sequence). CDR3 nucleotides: TGTGCCACCTCCCACAATGAGCAGTTCTTC. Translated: CATSHNEQFF.

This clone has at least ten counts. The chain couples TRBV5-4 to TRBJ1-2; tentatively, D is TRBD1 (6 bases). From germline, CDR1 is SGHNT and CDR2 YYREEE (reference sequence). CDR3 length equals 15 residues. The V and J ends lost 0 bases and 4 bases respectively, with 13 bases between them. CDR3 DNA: TGTGCCAGCAGCTTGGACAGGGTGCCCACCTATGGCTACACCTTC. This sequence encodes CASSLDRVPTYGYTF.